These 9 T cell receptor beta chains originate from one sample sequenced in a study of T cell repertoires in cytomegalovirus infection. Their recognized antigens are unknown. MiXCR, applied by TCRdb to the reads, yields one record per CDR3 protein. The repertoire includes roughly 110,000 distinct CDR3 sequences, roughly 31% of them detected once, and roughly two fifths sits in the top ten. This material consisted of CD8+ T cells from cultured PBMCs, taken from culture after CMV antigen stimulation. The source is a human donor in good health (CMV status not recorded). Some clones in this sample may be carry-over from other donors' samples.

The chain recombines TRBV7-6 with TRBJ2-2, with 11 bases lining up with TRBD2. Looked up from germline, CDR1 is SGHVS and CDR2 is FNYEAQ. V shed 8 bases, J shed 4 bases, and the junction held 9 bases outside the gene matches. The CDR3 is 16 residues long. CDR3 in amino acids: CASGPATSGATGELFF. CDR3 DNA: TGTGCCAGCGGCCCGGCGACTAGCGGGGCCACCGGGGAGCTGTTTTTT.

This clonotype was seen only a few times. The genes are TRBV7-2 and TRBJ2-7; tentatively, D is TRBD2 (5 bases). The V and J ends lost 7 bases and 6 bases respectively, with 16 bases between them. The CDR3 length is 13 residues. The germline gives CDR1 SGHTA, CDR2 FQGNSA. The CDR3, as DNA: TGTGCCAGCACCGATCAAAGGGAGCTCGAGCAGTACTTC. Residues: CASTDQRELEQYF. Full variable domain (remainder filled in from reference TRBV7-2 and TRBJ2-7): GAGVSQSPSNKVTEKGKDVELRCDPISGHTALYWYRQSLGQGLEFLIYFQGNSAPDKSGLPSDRFSAERTGGSVSTLTIQRTQQEDSAVYLCASTDQRELEQYFGPGTRLTVT.

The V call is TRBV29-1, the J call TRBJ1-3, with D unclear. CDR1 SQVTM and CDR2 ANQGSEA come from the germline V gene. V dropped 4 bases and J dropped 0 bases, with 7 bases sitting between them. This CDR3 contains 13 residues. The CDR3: CSVVSSSGNTIYF. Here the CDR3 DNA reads TGCAGCGTTGTATCGAGCTCTGGAAACACCATATATTTT.

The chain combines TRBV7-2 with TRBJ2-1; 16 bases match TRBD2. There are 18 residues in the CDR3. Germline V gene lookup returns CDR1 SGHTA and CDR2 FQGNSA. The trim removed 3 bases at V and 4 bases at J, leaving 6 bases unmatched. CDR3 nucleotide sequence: TGTGCCAGCAGCTTGGGACTAGCGGGGGGGCTAACGTACAATGAGCAGTTCTTC. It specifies CASSLGLAGGLTYNEQFF. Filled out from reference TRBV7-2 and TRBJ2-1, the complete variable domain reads GAGVSQSPSNKVTEKGKDVELRCDPISGHTALYWYRQSLGQGLEFLIYFQGNSAPDKSGLPSDRFSAERTGGSVSTLTIQRTQQEDSAVYLCASSLGLAGGLTYNEQFFGPGTRLTVL.

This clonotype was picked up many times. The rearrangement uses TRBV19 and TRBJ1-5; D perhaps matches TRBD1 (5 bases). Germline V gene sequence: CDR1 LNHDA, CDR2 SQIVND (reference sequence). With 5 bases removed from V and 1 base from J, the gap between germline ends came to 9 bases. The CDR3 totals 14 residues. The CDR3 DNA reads TGTGCCAGTAGTCTCCGACAGAGCAATCAGCCCCAGCATTTT. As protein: CASSLRQSNQPQHF. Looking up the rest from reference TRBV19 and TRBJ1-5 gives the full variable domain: DGGITQSPKYLFRKEGQNVTLSCEQNLNHDAMYWYRQDPGQGLRLIYYSQIVNDFQKGDIAEGYSVSREKKESFPLTVTSAQKNPTAFYLCASSLRQSNQPQHFGDGTRLSIL.

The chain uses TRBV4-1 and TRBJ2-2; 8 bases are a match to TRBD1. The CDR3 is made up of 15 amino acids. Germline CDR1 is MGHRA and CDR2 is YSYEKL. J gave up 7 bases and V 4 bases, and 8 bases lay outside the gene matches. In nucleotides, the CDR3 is TGCGCCAGCAGCCCAGGACAGGGAATGGACGGGGAGCTGTTTTTT. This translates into CASSPGQGMDGELFF.

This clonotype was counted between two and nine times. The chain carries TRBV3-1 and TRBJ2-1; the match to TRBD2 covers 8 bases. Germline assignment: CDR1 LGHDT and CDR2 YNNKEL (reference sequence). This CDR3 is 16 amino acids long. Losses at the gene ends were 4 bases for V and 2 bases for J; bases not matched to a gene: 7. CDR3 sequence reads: CASSLGLAGAYNEQFF. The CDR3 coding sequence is TGTGCCAGCAGCCTTGGACTAGCCGGGGCCTACAATGAGCAGTTCTTC.

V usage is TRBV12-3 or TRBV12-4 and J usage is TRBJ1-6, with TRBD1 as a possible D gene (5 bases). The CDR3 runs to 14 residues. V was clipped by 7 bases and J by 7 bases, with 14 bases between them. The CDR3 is CASNLRDPNSPLHF. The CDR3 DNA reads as TGTGCCAGCAACCTCCGGGACCCAAATTCACCCCTCCACTTT.

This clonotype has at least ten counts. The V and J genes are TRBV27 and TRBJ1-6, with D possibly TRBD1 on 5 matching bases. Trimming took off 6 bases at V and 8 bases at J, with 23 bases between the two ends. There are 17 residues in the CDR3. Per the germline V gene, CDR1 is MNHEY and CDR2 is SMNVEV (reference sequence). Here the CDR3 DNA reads TGTGCCAGCAGCATAGGGTGGGCTAGGACAAGAGATTCACCCCTCCACTTT. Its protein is CASSIGWARTRDSPLHF.